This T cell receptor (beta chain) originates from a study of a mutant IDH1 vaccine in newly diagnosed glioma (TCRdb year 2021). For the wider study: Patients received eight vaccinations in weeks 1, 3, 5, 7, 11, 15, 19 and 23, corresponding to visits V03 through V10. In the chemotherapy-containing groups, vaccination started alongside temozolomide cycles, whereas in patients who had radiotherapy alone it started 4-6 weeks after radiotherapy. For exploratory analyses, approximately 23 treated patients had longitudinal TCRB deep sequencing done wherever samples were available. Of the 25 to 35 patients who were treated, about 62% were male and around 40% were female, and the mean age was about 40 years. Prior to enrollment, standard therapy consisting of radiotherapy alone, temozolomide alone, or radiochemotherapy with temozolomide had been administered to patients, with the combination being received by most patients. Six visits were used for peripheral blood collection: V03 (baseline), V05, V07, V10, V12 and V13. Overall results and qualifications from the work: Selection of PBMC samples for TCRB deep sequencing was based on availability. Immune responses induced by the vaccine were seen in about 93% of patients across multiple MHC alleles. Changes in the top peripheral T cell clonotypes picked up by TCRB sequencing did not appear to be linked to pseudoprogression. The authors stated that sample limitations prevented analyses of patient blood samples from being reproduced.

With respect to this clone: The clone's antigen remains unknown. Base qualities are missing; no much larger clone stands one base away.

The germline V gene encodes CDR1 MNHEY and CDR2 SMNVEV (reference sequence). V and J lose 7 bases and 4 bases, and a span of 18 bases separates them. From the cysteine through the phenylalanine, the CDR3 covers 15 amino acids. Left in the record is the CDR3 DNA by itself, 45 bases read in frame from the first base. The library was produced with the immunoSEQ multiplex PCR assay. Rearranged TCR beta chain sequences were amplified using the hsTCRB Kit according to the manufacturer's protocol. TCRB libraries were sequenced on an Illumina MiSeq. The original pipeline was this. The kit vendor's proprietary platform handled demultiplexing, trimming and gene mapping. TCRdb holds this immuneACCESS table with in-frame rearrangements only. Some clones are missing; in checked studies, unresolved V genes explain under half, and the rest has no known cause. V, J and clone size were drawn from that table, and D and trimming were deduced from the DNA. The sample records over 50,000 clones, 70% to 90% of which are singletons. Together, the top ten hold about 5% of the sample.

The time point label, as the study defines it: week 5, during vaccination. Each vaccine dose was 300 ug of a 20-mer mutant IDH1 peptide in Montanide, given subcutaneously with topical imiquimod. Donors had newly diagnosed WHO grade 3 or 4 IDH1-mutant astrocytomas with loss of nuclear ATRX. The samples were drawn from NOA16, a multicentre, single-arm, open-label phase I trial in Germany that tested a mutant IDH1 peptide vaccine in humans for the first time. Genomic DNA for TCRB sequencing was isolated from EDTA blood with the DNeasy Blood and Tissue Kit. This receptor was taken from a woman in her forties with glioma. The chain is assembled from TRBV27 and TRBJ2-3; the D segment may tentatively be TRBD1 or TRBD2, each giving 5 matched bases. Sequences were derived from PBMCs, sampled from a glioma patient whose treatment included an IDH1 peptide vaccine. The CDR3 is CASNKWDGGADTQYF. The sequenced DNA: TGTGCCAGCAACAAATGGGACGGTGGGGCAGATACGCAGTATTTT.